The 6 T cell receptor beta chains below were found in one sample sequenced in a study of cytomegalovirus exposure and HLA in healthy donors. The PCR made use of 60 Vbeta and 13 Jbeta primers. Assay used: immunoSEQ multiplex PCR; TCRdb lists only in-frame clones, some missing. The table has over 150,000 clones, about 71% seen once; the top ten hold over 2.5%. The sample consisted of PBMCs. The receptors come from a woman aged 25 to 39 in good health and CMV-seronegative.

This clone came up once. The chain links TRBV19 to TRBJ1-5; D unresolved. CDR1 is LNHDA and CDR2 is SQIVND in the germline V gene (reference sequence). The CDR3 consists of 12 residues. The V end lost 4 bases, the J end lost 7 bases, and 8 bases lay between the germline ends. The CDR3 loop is CASSKSVQPQHF. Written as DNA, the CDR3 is TGTGCCAGTAGTAAATCGGTACAGCCCCAGCATTTT.

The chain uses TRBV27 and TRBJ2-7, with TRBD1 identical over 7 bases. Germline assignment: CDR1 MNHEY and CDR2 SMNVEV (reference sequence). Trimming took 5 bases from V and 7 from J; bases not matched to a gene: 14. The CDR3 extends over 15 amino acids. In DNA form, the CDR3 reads TGTGCCAGCAGTCCCTATCGGACAGGCCGGGAAGAGCAGTACTTC. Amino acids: CASSPYRTGREEQYF.

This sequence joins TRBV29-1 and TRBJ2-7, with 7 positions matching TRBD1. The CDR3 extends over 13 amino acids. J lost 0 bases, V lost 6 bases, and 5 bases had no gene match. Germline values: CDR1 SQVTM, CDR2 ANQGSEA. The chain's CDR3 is CSVTGESSYEQYF. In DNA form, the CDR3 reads TGCAGCGTCACAGGGGAGAGCTCCTACGAGCAGTACTTC.

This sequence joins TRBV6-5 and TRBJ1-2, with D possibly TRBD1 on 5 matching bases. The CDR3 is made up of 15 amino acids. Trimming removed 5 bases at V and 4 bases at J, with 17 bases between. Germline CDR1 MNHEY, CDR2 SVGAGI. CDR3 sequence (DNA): TGTGCCAGCAGTCCTCCTAGTGGGGCCTTCTATGGCTACACCTTC. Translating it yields CASSPPSGAFYGYTF.

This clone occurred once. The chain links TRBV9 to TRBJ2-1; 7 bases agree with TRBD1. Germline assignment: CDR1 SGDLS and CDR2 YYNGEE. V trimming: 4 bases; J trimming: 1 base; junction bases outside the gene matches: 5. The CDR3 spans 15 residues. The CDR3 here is CASSRAGGSYNEQFF. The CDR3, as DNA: TGTGCCAGCAGCCGTGCAGGGGGTTCCTACAATGAGCAGTTCTTC.

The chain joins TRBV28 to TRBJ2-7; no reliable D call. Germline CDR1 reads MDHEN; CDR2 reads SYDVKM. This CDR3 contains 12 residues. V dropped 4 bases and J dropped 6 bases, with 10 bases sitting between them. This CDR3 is CASSSPPLEQYF. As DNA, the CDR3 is TGTGCCAGCAGTTCCCCCCCTCTCGAGCAGTACTTC.